This entry lists 12 T cell receptor beta chains sequenced from one sample in a study of blood T cell repertoires in COVID-19. TCRdb's table, derived via immunoSEQ multiplex PCR, lists solely in-frame clones and lacks some. The sample includes 250,000 or so clones, 75% to 95% of them seen just once. Sequenced sample: PBMCs or T cells enriched from blood (not recorded which). These receptors all come from a man between 40 and 49 years old who had been exposed to COVID-19.

The chain carries TRBV10-3 and TRBJ1-6; TRBD1 matches at 7 bases. In germline, CDR1 is ENHRY, CDR2 SYGVKD. V was pared by 5 bases and J by 5 bases, with 6 bases of the junction left unmatched. This CDR3 has 15 amino acids. In nucleotides, the CDR3 is TGTGCCATCAGTCCCTCGGGACAGAATAATTCACCCCTCCACTTT. As protein: CAISPSGQNNSPLHF.

CDR3 loop: CASSSQIAGQETQYF. Written as DNA, the CDR3 is TGTGCCAGCAGTTCCCAGATAGCGGGCCAAGAGACCCAGTACTTC. The chain links TRBV28 to TRBJ2-5, with 7 bases aligning to TRBD2. The J segment lost 1 base and the V segment lost 4 bases, leaving 6 bases of the junction unmatched. Germline loops: CDR1 MDHEN, CDR2 SYDVKM. The CDR3 runs 15 residues.

V gene TRBV7-3 combines with J gene TRBJ2-1; possible D gene TRBD2, 6 bases. Between the trimmed V and J ends, which lost 0 bases and 9 bases, there was a span of 21 bases. This CDR3 contains 17 residues. Looked up from germline, CDR1 is SGHTA and CDR2 is FQGTGA. The CDR3 DNA sequence: TGTGCCAGCAGCTTAACAAACGACGGAGGGGCCTTATTTGAGCAGTTCTTC. Translating gives CASSLTNDGGALFEQFF.

V is TRBV7-2 and J is TRBJ1-2; D ambiguous. CDR3 length: 10 amino acids. V lost 6 bases to trimming and J lost 8 bases, with 7 bases between them. Per the germline V gene, CDR1 is SGHTA and CDR2 is FQGNSA. CDR3 residues: CASRGEGYTF. The CDR3 region has the DNA TGTGCCAGCAGGGGAGAAGGCTACACCTTC. The entire variable domain, with the rest obtained from reference TRBV7-2 and TRBJ1-2, is as follows: GAGVSQSPSNKVTEKGKDVELRCDPISGHTALYWYRQSLGQGLEFLIYFQGNSAPDKSGLPSDRFSAERTGGSVSTLTIQRTQQEDSAVYLCASRGEGYTFGSGTRLTVV.

The count of this clone is one. V gene TRBV3-1 (or the pseudogene TRBV3-2) combines with J gene TRBJ1-2; 9 bases match TRBD1. The length of the CDR3 is 15 residues. V was pared by 0 bases and J by 3 bases, with 2 bases of the junction left unmatched. Per the germline V gene, CDR1 is LGHDT and CDR2 is YNNKEL (reference sequence). CDR3 nucleotide sequence: TGTGCCAGCAGCCAAGATTGGGACAGGGACTATGGCTACACCTTC. Translating gives CASSQDWDRDYGYTF.

The genes are TRBV25-1 and TRBJ1-6, with 8 nucleotides matching TRBD1. The CDR3 loop spans 15 amino acids. From germline, CDR1 is MGHDK and CDR2 SYGVNS. The trim removed 4 bases at V and 6 bases at J, leaving 5 bases unmatched. The CDR3: CASSGQGARNSPLHF. The CDR3 region has the DNA TGTGCCAGCAGTGGGCAGGGGGCACGTAATTCACCCCTCCACTTT.

V and J are TRBV9 and TRBJ2-5; possibly TRBD2 for D (5 bases). The germline V and J ends were trimmed by 4 bases and 1 base, with 11 bases remaining between them. CDR1 is SGDLS and CDR2 is YYNGEE in the germline V gene. The CDR3 loop spans 14 amino acids. Here the CDR3 DNA reads TGTGCCAGCAGCCCTAGGACTTTCCAAGAGACCCAGTACTTC. It specifies CASSPRTFQETQYF.

The chain has TRBV6-5 and TRBJ2-7; the match to TRBD2 covers 7 bases. Germline V gene lookup returns CDR1 MNHEY and CDR2 SVGAGI. V shed 8 bases, J shed 1 base, and the junction held 8 bases outside the gene matches. The CDR3 is 14 residues long. In DNA, the CDR3 is TGTGCCAGCGGTAGCGGGCACACTTCCTACGAGCAGTACTTC. Its protein product is CASGSGHTSYEQYF.

This rearrangement joins TRBV7-8 to TRBJ1-2; D not resolved. CDR3 length: 14 amino acids. The V end was cut by 2 bases, the J end by 0 bases, with 7 bases between. Germline V gene lookup returns CDR1 SGHVS and CDR2 FQNEAQ. As DNA, the CDR3 is TGTGCCAGCAGCTTAATCCTAGCTAACTATGGCTACACCTTC. Its translation is CASSLILANYGYTF.

This sequence joins TRBV28 and TRBJ2-7, with D tentatively TRBD2 (5 bases). The CDR3 runs 15 residues. Per germline, CDR1 MDHEN and CDR2 SYDVKM. Deletions cut 6 bases from V and 1 base from J, with 16 bases between. The CDR3 DNA is TGTGCCAGCAGAAAAACGTCGGACTCTTCCTACGAGCAGTACTTC. As protein: CASRKTSDSSYEQYF.

V is TRBV7-3 and J is TRBJ2-1; 10 positions match TRBD1. The CDR3 extends over 15 amino acids. Per germline, CDR1 SGHTA and CDR2 FQGTGA. J was trimmed by 6 bases and V by 6 bases; bases with no gene match: 8. The CDR3 nucleotides are TGTGCCAGCAGTTGGGGAGGGACAGGGGTCAATGAGCAGTTCTTC. It specifies CASSWGGTGVNEQFF.

The rearrangement uses TRBV27 and TRBJ2-1; D is perhaps TRBD2 (5 bases). The germline V gene has CDR1 MNHEY and CDR2 SMNVEV (reference sequence). The CDR3 consists of 13 residues. Trimming removed 0 bases at V and 7 bases at J, with 7 bases between. As DNA, the CDR3 is TGTGCCAGCAGTTTATCGCGGAGGAATGAGCAGTTCTTC. It yields the protein CASSLSRRNEQFF.